This T cell receptor beta chain is from a study of T cell clonality in common variable immunodeficiency. Profiled with immunoSEQ multiplex PCR; TCRdb holds only in-frame clones, not every one. The specimen has tens of thousands of clones, none found just once. Patients and controls were mostly of Caucasian heritage. Study-level findings and limits: Compared with healthy controls, CVID subjects showed increased TCRbeta clonality, mostly in about a third.

Trimming at V came to 3 bases and at J to 4 bases, leaving 4 bases not matched to a gene. This CDR3 is 14 amino acids long. From germline, CDR1 is MNHNS and CDR2 SASEGT. This clone was seen many times. Antigen: not known. The CDR3 end is not reached by the read, which stops 3 residues before it; the germline J gene fills it in. The TCR originated in a person aged 18 to 75 in good health. What was sequenced was peripheral blood mononuclear cells. The chain carries TRBV6-1 and TRBJ1-1; 8 bases align to TRBD1. The CDR3 loop reads CASSDRGRGTEAFF. Partial CDR3 DNA: TGTGCCAGCAGTGACAGGGGGCGGGGCACTGAA.